Shown below are 7 T cell receptor beta chains from a single sample sequenced in a study of cytomegalovirus exposure and HLA in healthy donors. Sequencing was performed with immunoSEQ multiplex PCR; in TCRdb, only in-frame clones are kept and a portion is missing. The repertoire has 95,000 to 150,000 clones, about 87% of them found once; the top ten carry about 2.1%. Sequenced input: PBMCs. These receptors were obtained from a woman under 30 in good health and CMV-seronegative.

This clone was counted once. V usage is TRBV2 and J usage is TRBJ2-3; TRBD2 aligns across 9 bases. Trimming took 3 bases from V and 2 from J; bases not matched to a gene: 15. CDR1 SNHLY and CDR2 FYNNEI come from the germline V gene. This CDR3 region has 19 residues. This CDR3 reads CASSDVVGSGGKYTDTQYF. The CDR3 bases are TGTGCCAGCAGTGACGTTGTTGGTAGCGGGGGCAAATACACAGATACGCAGTATTTT.

The chain has TRBV10-2 and TRBJ2-7; D is unresolved. Trimming pared 3 bases from V and 5 bases from J, leaving 14 bases between. Germline lookup yields CDR1 WSHSY and CDR2 SAAADI. CDR3 length equals 14 residues. CDR3 in amino acids: CASSDLVFSHEQYF. Written as DNA, the CDR3 is TGCGCCAGCAGTGACCTAGTCTTTTCCCACGAGCAGTACTTC.

V and J are TRBV7-8 and TRBJ2-7, with D maybe TRBD1 (6 bases). The CDR3 has 14 residues. The germline gives CDR1 SGHVS, CDR2 FQNEAQ. V lost 2 bases, J lost 3 bases, and 11 bases lay in between. The CDR3 sequence: CASSLFQGNYEQYF. Here the CDR3 DNA reads TGTGCCAGCAGCTTATTCCAGGGGAACTACGAGCAGTACTTC.

The J gene is TRBJ1-3, the V gene TRBV19; perhaps TRBD1 as D (5 bases). The CDR3 covers 15 residues. V lost 6 bases, J lost 0 bases, and 12 bases lay in between. The germline V gene encodes CDR1 LNHDA and CDR2 SQIVND (reference sequence). The CDR3: CASSRADLSGNTIYF. The CDR3 DNA reads as TGTGCCAGTAGCAGGGCGGACCTCTCTGGAAACACCATATATTTT.

Comments on this clone: The germline gene is not matched at one end of the junction; a read error may be the cause. The J gene is TRBJ2-7, the V gene TRBV28, with D tentatively TRBD2 (5 bases). The V gene's germline CDR1 is MDHEN and CDR2 SYDVKM. CDR3 size: 14 residues. The CDR3 protein is CASSKPGYLLVLHF. Here the CDR3 DNA reads TGTGCCAGCAGTAAGCCGGGATACCTTTTAGTCTTGCACTTC.

The V call is TRBV7-9, the J call TRBJ1-2, with 7 bases aligning to TRBD1. The CDR3 is 14 amino acids. Germline CDR1 is SEHNR and CDR2 is FQNEAQ (reference sequence). V lost 3 bases and J lost 3; bases outside the gene matches: 4. Here the CDR3 reads CASSLRDRDYGYTF. The CDR3 coding sequence is TGTGCCAGCAGCTTGAGAGACAGGGACTATGGCTACACCTTC.

This sequence joins TRBV28 and TRBJ2-1, with 13 bases fitting TRBD2. Germline V lookup: CDR1 MDHEN, CDR2 SYDVKM. V lost 7 bases and J lost 6; bases outside the gene matches: 6. The CDR3 runs to 15 residues. The CDR3 region is CASNSGTSGTNEQFF. In nucleotides, the CDR3 is TGTGCCAGCAACTCCGGGACTAGCGGGACCAATGAGCAGTTCTTC.